This T cell receptor (beta chain) was profiled in a study of post-analysis software for immune sequencing data. The overall study: The disease courses covered relapsing-remitting, secondary progressive and progressive-relapsing multiple sclerosis. Study results and caveats: Multiple sclerosis patients showed significantly lower normalized Chao1 diversity than controls did. Patients used five TRBV segments, including TRBV5-6, TRBV5-1 and TRBV20-1, more often than controls.

The CDR3 is 16 residues long. V was shortened by 7 bases and J by 7 bases, with 23 bases between the two germline ends. Germline V gene lookup returns CDR1 SNHLY and CDR2 FYNNEI. This clonotype showed up just a few times. Its antigen is not known. The TCR beta cDNA libraries carried unique molecular identifiers. TCRdb passed the PCR reads through MiXCR, listing each CDR3 protein once. The sample includes 750,000 to 900,000 distinct CDR3 sequences, 46% of them seen just once. The sample comprised blood. This chain connects TRBV2 to TRBJ2-1; D is possibly TRBD2 (7 bases). The receptor was derived from a girl aged 5-17 years with multiple sclerosis. The CDR3 nucleotides are TGTGCCAGCATTTTGCTTGGGACGGGGGGCACGAATGAGCAGTTCTTC. This translates into CASILLGTGGTNEQFF.